Detailed here is one TCR beta chain. Its antigen is not known. With 4 bases clipped from V and 6 bases from J, the junction kept 2 bases outside the gene matches. The germline gives CDR1 MNHEY, CDR2 SMNVEV (reference sequence). CDR3 length equals 12 residues. The data derive from a study of cytomegalovirus exposure and HLA in healthy donors. Turning to the study itself: Early release data held roughly 90 million unique TCRs from HLA-typed donors.

With 60 Vbeta and 13 Jbeta primers, the PCR was carried out. Authors' data handling: In a later analysis, approximately 73 million unique TCR beta chains included roughly 11 million shared by two or more donors. Produced via immunoSEQ multiplex PCR; TCRdb's table is partial and in-frame only. V and J calls and clone size are given by that table; D and trimming were obtained from the DNA. The sample includes some 210,000 clones, 87% seen only once; the top ten take 1.3%. Overall study findings and caveats: In a later analysis, most CMV-associated TCR beta chains appeared HLA-restricted. In a later analysis, HLA-C alleles had the fewest associated TCRs, DRB1 alleles the most.

The sequenced sample consisted of PBMCs. V is TRBV27 and J is TRBJ2-7; 8 bases line up with TRBD1. The receptor comes from a man aged 25 to 45 in good health and CMV-seronegative. This chain's CDR3 is CASSWGTGEQYF. The DNA for the CDR3 is TGTGCCAGCAGTTGGGGGACAGGCGAGCAGTACTTC.